The 5 T cell receptor beta chains reported below all come from one sample, sequenced in a study of T cell clonotyping in hematopoietic cell transplantation. As for time point: recipient sample about 28 days before transplant, after cytoreduction. Produced via immunoSEQ multiplex PCR; TCRdb's table is partial and in-frame only. The sample lists 49,000 or so clones; 82% were seen once. This sample comprised peripheral blood mononuclear cells, obtained before stem cell transplant. Source of these receptors: a man between 60 and 70 years old with myelodysplastic syndrome. Some clones in this sample may be carry-over from other donors' samples.

The chain joins TRBV19 to TRBJ1-1; TRBD1 agrees at 8 bases. Germline V lookup: CDR1 LNHDA, CDR2 SQIVND (reference sequence). The CDR3 consists of 14 residues. V dropped 6 bases and J dropped 7; count of bases not matched to a gene: 10. The DNA of the CDR3 is TGTGCCAGTAGCCTCCTGGGACAGGAACGTGAAGCTTTCTTT. This sequence encodes CASSLLGQEREAFF.

The CDR3 DNA is TGCAGCGTTGAAGCTTTCCACAGCAGCTCCTACAATGAGCAGTTCTTC. This translates into CSVEAFHSSSYNEQFF. The rearrangement uses TRBV29-1 and TRBJ2-1; D call uncertain. This CDR3 region has 16 residues. V gave up 1 base and J gave up 0 bases, with 13 bases separating them. Germline V gene sequence: CDR1 SQVTM, CDR2 ANQGSEA.

This chain uses TRBV5-1 with TRBJ2-7; 7 bases agree with TRBD1. CDR1 is SGHRS and CDR2 is YFSETQ in the germline V gene. The CDR3 is made up of 15 amino acids. J lost 0 bases, V lost 4 bases, and 7 bases had no gene match. The CDR3 region has the DNA TGCGCCAGCAGCCCTACCGGGACAGCCTCCTACGAGCAGTACTTC. This translates into CASSPTGTASYEQYF.

The chain joins TRBV9 to TRBJ1-4; the D gene is possibly TRBD1 (5 bases). V lost 5 bases to trimming and J lost 4 bases, with 15 bases between them. The CDR3 loop spans 15 amino acids. CDR1 is SGDLS, CDR2 YYNGEE, per germline. The CDR3 DNA follows: TGTGCCAGCAGTCGGGACCAGGGAAGTAATGAAAAACTGTTTTTT. It encodes CASSRDQGSNEKLFF.

The V gene is TRBV29-1, the J gene TRBJ2-7; 10 bases are shared with TRBD1. J lost 3 bases, V lost 6 bases, and 2 bases had no gene match. Germline lookup yields CDR1 SQVTM and CDR2 ANQGSEA. The CDR3 totals 12 residues. CDR3 protein: CSVWTGGYEQYF. The CDR3 coding sequence is TGCAGCGTATGGACAGGGGGCTACGAGCAGTACTTC.